Each of the 3 T cell receptor beta chains below was sequenced from the same sample in a study of control samples from healthy donors and cancer patients. Using immunoSEQ multiplex PCR, the repertoire was profiled, and TCRdb retains in-frame clones only, with some absent. The data show approximately 140,000 clones, roughly nine tenths seen once. Sequenced sample: blood. The receptors stem from a man aged 18 to 29 in good health.

The rearrangement uses TRBV10-1 and TRBJ2-5, with D unclear. The CDR3 has 13 residues. Trimming took 2 bases from V and 5 from J, leaving 9 bases between them. The V gene's germline CDR1 is WNHNN and CDR2 SYGVQD (reference sequence). The CDR3 spells CASSEPGTETQYF. Written as DNA, the CDR3 is TGCGCCAGCAGTGAGCCGGGTACGGAGACCCAGTACTTC.

The chain links TRBV10-3 to TRBJ2-4; 10 positions agree with TRBD1. After removal of 6 bases from V and 5 bases from J, the junction contained 13 bases not matched to a gene. This CDR3 contains 17 residues. Looked up from germline, CDR1 is ENHRY and CDR2 is SYGVKD. CDR3 region: CAISGGQGFEGENIQYF. The CDR3 DNA reads TGTGCCATCAGCGGGGGACAGGGGTTTGAGGGCGAAAACATTCAGTACTTC.

The chain employs TRBV5-1 and TRBJ2-5; 10 nucleotides align to TRBD2. The germline gives CDR1 SGHRS, CDR2 YFSETQ. This CDR3 has 13 residues. J gave up 5 bases and V 4 bases, and 2 bases lay outside the gene matches. CDR3 coding DNA: TGCGCCAGCAGCGCGGGACTAGCGGAGACCCAGTACTTC. Translated: CASSAGLAETQYF.